These 5 T cell receptor beta chains came from one sample sequenced in a study of blood T cells in healthy people across ages. The authors ran a second PCR of 7 to 11 cycles using a sample-barcoded 5' primer and a J-beta primer mix. TCRdb re-called the 5' RACE reads with MiXCR, one entry per CDR3 protein. Altogether about 1.5 million distinct CDR3 sequences are present, roughly 43% being singletons, with the ten largest covering less than 5%. The material sequenced was blood. The receptors were gathered from a woman between 18 and 29 years old in good health.

This clonotype occurred many times. The V call is TRBV29-1, the J call TRBJ2-1; D ambiguous. V lost 7 bases and J 6 bases, leaving 7 bases between the germline ends. Germline CDR1 SQVTM, CDR2 ANQGSEA. The CDR3 length is 10 residues. This CDR3 is CSALTNEQFF. CDR3 nucleotide sequence: TGCAGCGCCCTTACCAATGAGCAGTTCTTC.

CDR3 sequence reads: CASELSGLSNEQYF. The DNA for the CDR3 is TGTGCCAGCGAACTAAGCGGGTTGAGCAATGAGCAGTACTTC. The rearrangement uses TRBV25-1 and TRBJ2-5; possible D gene TRBD2, 6 bases. CDR3 size: 14 residues. Germline V gene sequence: CDR1 MGHDK, CDR2 SYGVNS. Deletions cut 8 bases from V and 11 bases from J, with 24 bases between.

Here the CDR3 reads CSVELKQGSHTEAFF. In nucleotides, the CDR3 is TGCAGCGTTGAATTGAAGCAGGGGAGTCACACTGAAGCTTTCTTT. The V gene is TRBV29-1, the J gene TRBJ1-1; maybe TRBD1 (6 bases). Per germline, CDR1 SQVTM and CDR2 ANQGSEA. This CDR3 comprises 15 residues. The V end was cut by 2 bases, the J end by 3 bases, with 16 bases between.

This clonotype showed up just a few times. The chain joins TRBV12-3 or TRBV12-4 to TRBJ2-7; D not resolved. The CDR3 contains 14 residues. V was trimmed by 6 bases and J by 3 bases, leaving 15 bases between them. CDR3 in amino acids: CASSPPDRLYEQYF. The CDR3 DNA reads as TGTGCCAGCAGCCCACCTGACCGACTCTACGAGCAGTACTTC.

The V call is TRBV5-1, the J call TRBJ2-1; 9 nucleotides agree with TRBD2. J lost 15 bases, V lost 4 bases, and 5 bases had no gene match. In germline, CDR1 is SGHRS, CDR2 YFSETQ. The CDR3 covers 11 residues. The CDR3: CASSLSGRPFF. The CDR3 DNA reads TGCGCCAGCAGCCTTAGCGGGAGACCGTTCTTC.